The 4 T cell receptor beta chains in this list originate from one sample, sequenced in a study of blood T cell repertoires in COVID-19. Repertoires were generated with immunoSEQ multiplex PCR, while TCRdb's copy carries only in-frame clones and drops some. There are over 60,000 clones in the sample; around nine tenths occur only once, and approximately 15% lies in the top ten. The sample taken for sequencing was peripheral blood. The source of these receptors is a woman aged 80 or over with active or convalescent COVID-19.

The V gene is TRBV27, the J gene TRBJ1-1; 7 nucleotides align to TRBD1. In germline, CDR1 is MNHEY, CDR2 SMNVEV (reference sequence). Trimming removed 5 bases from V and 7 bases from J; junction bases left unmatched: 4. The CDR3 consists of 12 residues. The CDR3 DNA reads TGTGCCAGCAGTCGGGGGACAGTTGAAGCTTTCTTT. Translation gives CASSRGTVEAFF.

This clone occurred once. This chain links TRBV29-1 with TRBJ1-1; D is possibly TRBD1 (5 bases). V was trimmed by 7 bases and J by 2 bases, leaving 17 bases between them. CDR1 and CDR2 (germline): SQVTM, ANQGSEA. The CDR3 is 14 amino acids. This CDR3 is CSALYVDRNTEAFF. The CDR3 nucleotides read TGCAGCGCGTTATATGTTGACAGAAACACTGAAGCTTTCTTT.

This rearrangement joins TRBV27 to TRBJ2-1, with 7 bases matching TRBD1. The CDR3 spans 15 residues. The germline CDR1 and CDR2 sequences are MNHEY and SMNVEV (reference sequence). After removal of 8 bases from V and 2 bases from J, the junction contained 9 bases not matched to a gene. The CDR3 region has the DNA TGTGCCAGCTCCCCAAGGGGGCTACCCTACAATGAGCAGTTCTTC. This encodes CASSPRGLPYNEQFF.

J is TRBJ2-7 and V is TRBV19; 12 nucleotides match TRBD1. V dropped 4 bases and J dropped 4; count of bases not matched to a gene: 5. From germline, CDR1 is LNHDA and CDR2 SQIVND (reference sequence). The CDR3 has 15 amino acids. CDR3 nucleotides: TGTGCCAGTAGTAAAGGGACAGGGGGCATATACGAGCAGTACTTC. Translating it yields CASSKGTGGIYEQYF. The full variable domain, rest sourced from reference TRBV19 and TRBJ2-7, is DGGITQSPKYLFRKEGQNVTLSCEQNLNHDAMYWYRQDPGQGLRLIYYSQIVNDFQKGDIAEGYSVSREKKESFPLTVTSAQKNPTAFYLCASSKGTGGIYEQYFGPGTRLTVT.